The 5 T cell receptor beta chains below were found in one sample sequenced in a study of shared clonotypes between healthy human individuals (TCRdb year 2020). For the CD8 naive samples, CD45RO-negative cells were positively selected for CCR7, yielding a CD45RA+CCR7+ population from which TemRA cells were excluded. Receptor libraries were prepared by the immunoSEQ multiplex PCR assay. TCRdb took this table from immuneACCESS and kept in-frame rearrangements with V and J called. Such tables lack part of the clones; where checked against another copy, unresolved V genes explain under half of the gap, and the rest is unexplained. The sample table contains about 2 million clones; only one count was recorded for just under 95% of them. 0.9% to 1.4% of the sample comes from the top ten. The sequencing sample was made of naive CD8+ T cells sorted from blood. The meaning of the sample's cell subset or site label: CD45RA+CCR7+. All receptors derive from a man aged 18 to 30 in good health.

The gene calls are TRBV9 and TRBJ2-1, with 7 bases aligning to TRBD1. The CDR3 has 17 residues. Germline CDR1 is SGDLS and CDR2 is YYNGEE. V shed 4 bases, J shed 8 bases, and the junction held 18 bases outside the gene matches. Here the CDR3 reads CASSQWTGQTVSDEQFF. CDR3 DNA: TGTGCCAGCAGCCAGTGGACGGGACAGACAGTTAGTGATGAGCAGTTCTTC.

The chain employs TRBV11-2 and TRBJ1-2; 12 bases map to TRBD1. Germline V gene data show CDR1 as SGHAT and CDR2 as FQNNGV. The CDR3 contains 15 residues. V lost 3 bases to trimming and J lost 4 bases; unmatched junction nucleotides: 3. DNA for the CDR3: TGTGCCAGCAGCTTGGGGACAGGGGGCATCTATGGCTACACCTTC. It encodes CASSLGTGGIYGYTF.

As to this clone: The sample contains more than one DNA sequence encoding this CDR3. This chain links TRBV9 with TRBJ1-2; perhaps TRBD1 as D (5 bases). V was shortened by 2 bases and J by 2 bases, with 10 bases between the two germline ends. CDR3 length equals 14 residues. Germline V lookup: CDR1 SGDLS, CDR2 YYNGEE. Written as DNA, the CDR3 is TGTGCCAGCAGCGTGGGCGGGGGGAACTATGGCTACACCTTC. This codes for CASSVGGGNYGYTF.

The chain is built from TRBV2 and TRBJ2-4; D unclear. This CDR3 comprises 15 residues. V was pared by 0 bases and J by 0 bases, with 6 bases between. Germline-derived CDR1 and CDR2 are SNHLY and FYNNEI. The CDR3 DNA is TGTGCCAGCAGTGAAGCGAGTGAAGCCAAAAACATTCAGTACTTC. Translating gives CASSEASEAKNIQYF.

The J gene is TRBJ2-1, the V gene TRBV2; D remains ambiguous. This CDR3 comprises 13 residues. Germline lookup yields CDR1 SNHLY and CDR2 FYNNEI. V lost 10 bases and J 0 bases, leaving 10 bases between the germline ends. The CDR3 region is CATRVNSYNEQFF. Written as DNA, the CDR3 is TGTGCCACCCGGGTCAACTCCTACAATGAGCAGTTCTTC.